This T cell receptor (beta chain) was recovered during a study of blood T cell repertoires in COVID-19. The data were produced by immunoSEQ multiplex PCR, yet TCRdb's version contains in-frame clones alone and is incomplete. The repertoire has 75,000 to 90,000 clones, 80% of them found once; the top ten carry around 12%. The sample comprised peripheral blood. This clonotype was sampled from a woman aged 40 to 50 with active or convalescent COVID-19.

The CDR3 loop reads CASILQGVPNQPQHF. CDR3 sequence (DNA): TGTGCCAGCATTCTACAGGGGGTCCCTAATCAGCCCCAGCATTTT. This chain uses TRBV6-5 with TRBJ1-5; 8 bases agree with TRBD1. CDR1 MNHEY and CDR2 SVGAGI come from the germline V gene. With 7 bases clipped from V and 4 bases from J, the junction kept 9 bases outside the gene matches. This CDR3 is built from 15 residues.